Presented here are 8 T cell receptor beta chains from one specimen sequenced in a study of blood T cells in healthy people across ages. Sample-barcoded 5' priming and a J-beta primer mix drove a second PCR of roughly 7 to 11 cycles. A single record per CDR3 protein comes from TCRdb applying MiXCR to the 5' RACE reads. In the table there are about 760,000 distinct CDR3 sequences, roughly 25% of which are singletons. These data are also associated with another study on T cells of mothers and their children.

Sample: blood. The receptors come from a boy aged 5-17 years in good health.

The sample holds a few counts of this clonotype. The chain is built from TRBV13 and TRBJ1-2; D is unresolved. Trimming took off 7 bases at V and 6 bases at J, with 12 bases between the two ends. Germline loops: CDR1 PRHDT, CDR2 FYEKMQ (reference sequence). CDR3 length equals 12 residues. The chain's CDR3 is CASNQPGDGYTF. In DNA, the CDR3 is TGTGCCAGCAACCAACCCGGAGATGGCTACACCTTC. The full variable domain, its missing parts supplied by reference TRBV13 and TRBJ1-2, is AAGVIQSPRHLIKEKRETATLKCYPIPRHDTVYWYQQGPGQDPQFLISFYEKMQSDKGSIPDRFSAQQFSDYHSELNMSSLELGDSALYFCASNQPGDGYTFGSGTRLTVV.

This chain uses TRBV4-1 with TRBJ2-1, with D perhaps matching TRBD2 (7 bases). There are 13 residues in the CDR3. CDR1 and CDR2 from the germline V gene are MGHRA and YSYEKL. Trimming left V 3 bases short and J 15 bases short, with 18 bases between. The CDR3 DNA sequence: TGCGCCAGCAGCCAGGCCCGGCGGGGGCCGACGTTCTTC. Residues: CASSQARRGPTFF.

The rearrangement uses TRBV11-2 and TRBJ2-7; D perhaps matches TRBD1 (7 bases). The CDR3 runs 14 residues. V shed 5 bases and J shed 1 base, with 12 bases lying between them. Per the germline V gene, CDR1 is SGHAT and CDR2 is FQNNGV. CDR3 region: CASSVRGASYEQYF. In DNA form, the CDR3 reads TGTGCCAGCAGCGTCAGGGGGGCGTCCTACGAGCAGTACTTC.

CDR3 in amino acids: CSAPLNSSDTQYF. Written as DNA, the CDR3 is TGCAGTGCCCCGCTCAACTCTTCGGATACGCAGTATTTT. The rearrangement joins TRBV20-1 to TRBJ2-3; D unresolved. The CDR3 is 13 residues long. The germline V gene has CDR1 DFQATT and CDR2 SNEGSKA (reference sequence). With 6 bases removed from V and 6 bases from J, the gap between germline ends came to 16 bases.

This clonotype was recorded a few times. The rearrangement joins TRBV14 to TRBJ1-2; D unclear. The ends were cut back, 1 base at V and 4 bases at J, with 7 bases in the middle. Germline V CDR1 and CDR2: SGHDN, FVKESK. The CDR3 consists of 13 residues. The CDR3 spells CASSQGGIYGYTF. Written as DNA, the CDR3 is TGTGCCAGCAGCCAAGGAGGGATCTATGGCTACACCTTC.

This rearrangement joins TRBV7-2 to TRBJ1-2; D is ambiguous. The V end was cut by 3 bases, the J end by 0 bases, with 11 bases between. The germline V gene has CDR1 SGHTA and CDR2 FQGNSA. The CDR3 consists of 15 residues. The CDR3 sequence is CASSLIRGTNYGYTF. CDR3 in DNA: TGTGCCAGCAGCTTGATAAGAGGGACTAACTATGGCTACACCTTC.

This clonotype was counted only a few times. V gene TRBV5-1 combines with J gene TRBJ1-2; D not resolved. Per germline, CDR1 SGHRS and CDR2 YFSETQ. The CDR3 extends over 14 amino acids. Trimming removed 0 bases from V and 8 bases from J, with 14 bases in between. The CDR3 loop is CASSLDSRPGGYTF. In DNA form, the CDR3 reads TGCGCCAGCAGCTTGGATTCGCGCCCGGGCGGCTACACCTTC.

The chain employs TRBV3-1 and TRBJ2-1; 12 nucleotides agree with TRBD2. The CDR3 runs 14 residues. Looked up from germline, CDR1 is LGHDT and CDR2 is YNNKEL (reference sequence). With 3 bases clipped from V and 7 bases from J, the junction kept 1 base outside the gene matches. CDR3 nucleotides: TGTGCCAGCAGCCACCTAGCGGGAGGGAATGAGCAGTTCTTC. As protein: CASSHLAGGNEQFF.